This T cell receptor (beta chain) was recovered during a study of cytomegalovirus exposure and HLA in healthy donors. The assay was immunoSEQ multiplex PCR, and TCRdb's table has in-frame clones only and misses some. The repertoire holds about 74,000 clones, with around 94% as singletons. This clonotype originated in a woman aged 18-29 years in good health and CMV-seropositive. The specimen sequenced was PBMCs.

In DNA form, the CDR3 reads TGTGCCAGTAACACAGAACTCTATGGCTACACCTTC. Translating gives CASNTELYGYTF. The rearrangement joins TRBV19 to TRBJ1-2; D remains unclear. The CDR3 has 12 residues. The germline V gene has CDR1 LNHDA and CDR2 SQIVND (reference sequence). V lost 7 bases to trimming and J lost 4 bases, with 10 bases between them. Full variable domain (remainder filled in from reference TRBV19 and TRBJ1-2): DGGITQSPKYLFRKEGQNVTLSCEQNLNHDAMYWYRQDPGQGLRLIYYSQIVNDFQKGDIAEGYSVSREKKESFPLTVTSAQKNPTAFYLCASNTELYGYTFGSGTRLTVV.